Listed below are T cell receptor beta chains from one sample, sequenced in a study of cytomegalovirus exposure and HLA in healthy donors. Assay used: immunoSEQ multiplex PCR; TCRdb lists only in-frame clones, some missing. The sample records about 170,000 clones, 70% to 80% being singletons. Input material: PBMCs. These receptor sequences come from a woman aged 25 to 39 in good health and CMV-seropositive. Both conserved end residues are part of each CDR3. Each record gives: clone size, V gene, J gene, D gene, CDR3 DNA, CDR3 protein. The D gene is left open where the match is weak. Part of the rows lack a size; the others show once, few, many or a class for expanded clones.

clone_size: many; v_call: TRBV4-1; j_call: TRBJ2-1; d_call: .; cdr3_nt: TGCGCCAGCAGCCAAGATACAGTTGCTTACAATGAGCAGTTCTTC; cdr3_aa: CASSQDTVAYNEQFF
clone_size: .; v_call: TRBV4-1; j_call: TRBJ1-2; d_call: .; cdr3_nt: TGCGCCAGCAGCCACAGGGCGGGGTATGGCTACACCTTC; cdr3_aa: CASSHRAGYGYTF
clone_size: .; v_call: TRBV4-3; j_call: TRBJ2-1; d_call: .; cdr3_nt: TGCGCCAGCAGCGGGTGGGGTCTAACGCGGGGATCCTACAATGAGCAGTTCTTC; cdr3_aa: CASSGWGLTRGSYNEQFF
clone_size: .; v_call: TRBV6-6; j_call: TRBJ1-3; d_call: .; cdr3_nt: TGTGCCAGCAGTTACCTGGAACAGGGAACTGGAAACACCATATATTTT; cdr3_aa: CASSYLEQGTGNTIYF
clone_size: .; v_call: TRBV7-9; j_call: TRBJ1-2; d_call: .; cdr3_nt: TGTGCCAGCAGCTCCCTCGGAGTGAACTATGGCTACACCTTC; cdr3_aa: CASSSLGVNYGYTF
clone_size: .; v_call: TRBV4-1; j_call: TRBJ1-5; d_call: .; cdr3_nt: TGCGCCAGCAGCCGCATAGGGGGGGAAGCTCAGCCCCAGCATTTT; cdr3_aa: CASSRIGGEAQPQHF
clone_size: once; v_call: TRBV2; j_call: TRBJ2-7; d_call: .; cdr3_nt: TGTGCCAGCAGCCGACCGGGACACGAACCCTACGAGCAGTACTTC; cdr3_aa: CASSRPGHEPYEQYF
clone_size: .; v_call: TRBV7-2; j_call: TRBJ1-1; d_call: TRBD1; cdr3_nt: TGTGCCAGCAGCTTATACAGGGGGGTAATGAACACTGAAGCTTTCTTT; cdr3_aa: CASSLYRGVMNTEAFF
clone_size: .; v_call: TRBV10-3; j_call: TRBJ1-1; d_call: .; cdr3_nt: TGTGCCATCATGGGCCTCCCGAACACTGAAGCTTTCTTT; cdr3_aa: CAIMGLPNTEAFF
clone_size: .; v_call: TRBV5-4; j_call: TRBJ2-3; d_call: TRBD1; cdr3_nt: TGTGCCAGCAGCTTGGCAAAGGGGGCTGGCACAGATACGCAGTATTTT; cdr3_aa: CASSLAKGAGTDTQYF